This entry concerns a single T cell receptor (beta chain). This entry belongs to a study of cytomegalovirus exposure and HLA in healthy donors. The CDR3 runs to 17 residues. Unmatched junction bases numbered 7, after V lost 0 bases and J lost 4 bases. The V gene's germline CDR1 is MNHEY and CDR2 SMNVEV (reference sequence). The protocol was immunoSEQ multiplex PCR, while the TCRdb copy is restricted to in-frame clones and leaves out a portion. The profile shows 90,000 to 130,000 clones, around 95% of them singletons. The sequenced material came from PBMCs. This clonotype was obtained from a woman under 30 in good health and CMV-seronegative. The rearrangement uses TRBV27 and TRBJ2-1, with TRBD2 identical over 9 bases. This chain's CDR3 is CASSLSKAGGRYNEQFF. CDR3 sequence (DNA): TGTGCCAGCAGTTTATCGAAAGCGGGGGGCAGATACAATGAGCAGTTCTTC.